This T cell receptor (beta chain) emerged from a study of cytomegalovirus exposure and HLA in healthy donors. Study-wide findings and caveats: First-cohort TCR clusters were later found to tend to co-occur in the roughly 110 validation repertoires. Cytomegalovirus association was assigned to under 200 TCR beta chains.

This CDR3 has 15 amino acids. Trimming took off 3 bases at V and 7 bases at J, with 17 bases between the two ends. Germline CDR1 is SGDLS and CDR2 is YYNGEE. Some clones are missing from TCRdb's copy, which holds only in-frame ones; the method was immunoSEQ multiplex PCR. The data contain hundreds of thousands of clones, approximately 88% of them singletons. A remark on this clone: Its matching antigen is unknown.

Source material: PBMCs. The chain combines TRBV9 with TRBJ2-1; D is perhaps TRBD2 (8 bases). This receptor was identified in a woman under 30 in good health and CMV-seronegative. CDR3 residues: CASSAGGTAMNEQFF. As DNA, the CDR3 is TGTGCCAGCAGCGCGGGAGGGACAGCCATGAATGAGCAGTTCTTC.